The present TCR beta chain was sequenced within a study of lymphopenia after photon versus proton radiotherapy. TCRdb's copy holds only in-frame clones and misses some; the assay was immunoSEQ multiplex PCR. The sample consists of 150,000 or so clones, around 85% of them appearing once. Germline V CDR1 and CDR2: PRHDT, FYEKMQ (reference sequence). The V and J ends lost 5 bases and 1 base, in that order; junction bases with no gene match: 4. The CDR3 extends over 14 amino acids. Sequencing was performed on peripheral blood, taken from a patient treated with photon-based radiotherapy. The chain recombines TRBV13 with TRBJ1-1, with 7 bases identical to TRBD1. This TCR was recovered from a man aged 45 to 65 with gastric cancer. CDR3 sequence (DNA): TGTGCCAGCAGCCTCCGACAGGGGAACACTGAAGCTTTCTTT. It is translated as CASSLRQGNTEAFF.